This T cell receptor beta chain was recovered during a study of T cell changes during pregnancy in multiple sclerosis. Assay: immunoSEQ multiplex PCR; the TCRdb copy retains only in-frame clones and omits some. The sample holds approximately 53,000 clones, 92% seen once. This sample comprised CD4+ T cells from peripheral blood mononuclear cells, obtained in the third trimester of pregnancy. This clonotype was obtained from a female donor with multiple sclerosis, enrolled in a pregnancy study.

The CDR3, as DNA: TGTGCCAGCAGCGTAGTAGTCACAGATACGCAGTATTTT. This gives the protein CASSVVVTDTQYF. The chain employs TRBV9 and TRBJ2-3; D is unresolved. V was clipped by 0 bases and J by 2 bases, with 4 bases between them. The CDR3 is 13 amino acids. CDR1 and CDR2 (germline): SGDLS, YYNGEE.